This TCR beta chain was obtained from a study of cytomegalovirus exposure and HLA in healthy donors (TCRdb year 2017). Looking at the study overall: An earlier analysis of a few hundred of the donors reported 250 to 350 Gb of sequence data and around 100 million unique TCR beta sequences obtained from around 170 million T cells. A handful of DR-DQ haplotypes were handled as single units for association and clustering because linkage in the cohort was strong. Donor age, sex, ethnicity and CMV serostatus were collected together with the repertoire data. A later genetic analysis used genome-wide SNP genotypes for about three fifths of the 666 donors, treating that subset as a discovery cohort. The study used immunosequencing to profile the T cell repertoires of some 600 subjects and linked those repertoires to cytomegalovirus serostatus. HLA typing included class I and class II loci at four-digit resolution. An early release covering approximately 600 HLA-typed donors comprised about 300 gigabases of sequencing data and tens of millions of unique TCR sequences. All discovery cohort repertoires had been generated using a single sequencing platform. On average, roughly 250,000 unique TCR beta nucleotide sequences were sequenced per donor among 398 genotyped donors of the cohort, with 15% to 20% of those sequences being non-productive. The number of typed donors differed by locus: about 620-640 for A, B, C, DRB1 and DQB1; approximately 540 for DQA1; 600 to 610 for DPA1; and roughly 490 for DPB1. To decide whether each TCR beta V gene segment behaved as functional or pseudogenic, an earlier analysis of some 600 of the donors relied on high-throughput TCR beta sequencing. Among the approximately 420 genotyped donors, approximately 81% belonged to the genetic ancestry cluster associated with self-reported Caucasian donors. In the later analysis, no new phenotypic data were used to find candidate immune exposures; instead, reliance was placed on TCR beta sequences and their occurrence across donors. To predict cytomegalovirus infection status, the study brought together high-throughput TCR immunosequencing, statistical association of individual TCRs with disease status, and machine learning. A later analysis re-analyzed previously published TCR beta repertoires from 650 to 800 donors and added high-resolution HLA genotyping to study TCR occurrence patterns. The aim of the study was to test whether cataloging public T cell receptors could identify signatures of past pathogen exposure. In addition to the first cohort of approximately 650 subjects, a separate validation cohort of about 120 different subjects was used. What the authors observed across the whole study: The study gave a list of roughly 150 TCR beta chains associated with cytomegalovirus. Strong co-occurrence of HLA alleles, especially DR and DQ, made assigning TCR associations to individual alleles difficult. A later genetic analysis associated a missense DCLRE1C variant with V-gene and J-gene trimming of TCR beta chains, and an independent cohort replicated the association. Most CMV-associated TCR beta chains appeared to be HLA-restricted in a later analysis, and the HLA associations seemed to be driven largely by CMV exposure. Presence/absence analyses assumed roughly uniform sequencing depth across donors, an assumption that may not hold. Correlated functional status among segregating V segments might be attributable to linkage disequilibrium, but an unknown experimental factor could not be ruled out. This cohort had only TCR beta chains sequenced, and the lack of alpha or paired-chain data limited which features could be detected. A further reported finding was that TCR beta sequences accurately predicted the HLA-A and HLA-B alleles for most subjects in the first cohort. A few of the identified cytomegalovirus-associated TCR beta chains were confirmed in vitro to be specific for cytomegalovirus antigens. The sequencing pipeline was judged likely to have produced a cluster of highly shared sequence variants as a technical artifact. In a later analysis, the rate of TCR association differed among HLA loci, with DRB1 alleles having the most associated TCRs and HLA-C alleles having the fewest. In a later analysis, several top co-occurrence clusters were reported to appear linked to parvovirus B19, influenza, CMV and Epstein-Barr virus. Because HLA typing was unavailable for some donors at each locus, only the typed subset was used in association tests. CMV serostatus was the only immune exposure information available for the cohort. In a later analysis, HLA-associated TCR beta chains were found to be more clonally expanded and to have lower generation probabilities than equally common non-associated chains. Cytomegalovirus status was reported to be diagnosed by the classifier with high specificity and sensitivity in both the original and validation cohorts. Across donors, most TCR sequences were observed very rarely, whereas some public TCRs were present in many individuals. The authors suggested that the approach could potentially be extended to other disease states and immunological phenotypes. Specific HLA alleles were associated with 16,951 TCR beta sequences at a false discovery rate of 0.05 in a later analysis. Because counts were too low, roughly 16 rarely observed V segments, including chromosome 9 orphons, were left out of the earlier analysis of approximately 500 of the donors. In an earlier analysis of a few hundred of the donors, most TCR beta V segments were observed in productive rearrangements about 87% or about 30% of the time, broadly matching IMGT annotations. Compared with the 666-donor mean, donors in an Asian-associated ancestry cluster had fewer N-insertions in productive TCRs, according to a later genetic analysis.

This clone was detected only a few times. Its antigen target is currently unknown. Base qualities are not recorded, but no much larger clone differs from it by a single base. Preparation of the library involved the immunoSEQ multiplex PCR assay. The multiplex PCR relied on a mix of 60 forward primers for TCR Vbeta segments and 13 reverse primers for TCR Jbeta segments. A multiplex PCR assay on genomic DNA amplified the CDR3 region of rearranged TCR beta genes. Amplified TCR beta libraries were sequenced as 87-base-pair reads on the Illumina HiSeq System. As for how the authors treated the data: Across the 600 to 700 repertoires, a later analysis counted approximately 83 million unique TCR beta chains, approximately 12 million of which were shared by at least two donors. To remove PCR and sequencing errors, raw reads were error-corrected and collapsed into unique sequences using a nearest-neighbor algorithm that merged closely related sequences. CDR3 sequences were aligned to IMGT reference sequences to assign V, D and J gene segments. For a sequence to be retained, at least a six-nucleotide match to both a V gene segment and a J gene segment was required. Rearrangements were classified as productive when the CDR3 lacked stop codons and remained in frame with V and J, and all other rearrangements were classified as non-productive. CDR3 was defined according to IMGT convention as the region running from the second conserved V-encoded cysteine to the conserved J-encoded phenylalanine. The earlier analysis of 500 to 750 of the donors excluded any sequence lacking an unambiguous match to a single V gene segment. In an earlier analysis of several hundred of the donors, V segments were called functional above 56.7% productive rearrangements and were called segregating when the between-donor standard deviation exceeded 5%. A statistical classification framework was built to diagnose cytomegalovirus status from the catalog of TCR beta chain sequences. In a later analysis, TCR nucleotide sequences were compared against IMGT/GENE-DB human TR gene sequences so that V and J genes could be assigned. Using the TCRdist pipeline, a later analysis assigned CDR3 sequences along with most-parsimonious VDJ recombination scenarios. A later analysis defined each TCR beta chain by its CDR3 amino acid sequence plus V-gene family, and excluded reads lacking a unique V-gene family. To address suspected cross-contamination and a sequencing artifact, a later analysis removed around 590 highly shared, low-generation-probability nucleotide sequences. For each public chain, a later analysis derived a clonal expansion index from normalized ranks of inferred template counts within each repertoire. In a later analysis, generation probabilities were computed using a VDJ recombination model fitted to out-of-frame rearrangements, and the results were checked against IGoR. In a later analysis, TCR-TCR, TCR-HLA and TCR-CMV co-occurrence was scored with hypergeometric tests, and a repertoire-size bias correction was applied to TCR pairs. In a later analysis, false discovery rates were estimated by permuting HLA or CMV assignments 20 times. A later analysis grouped co-occurring TCRs with DBSCAN, adding TCRdist sequence similarity when clustering within HLA-allele-positive subsets. Co-occurrence clustering excluded repertoires with fewer than 30,000 or more than 120,000 public chains, plus five with anomalous nucleotide sharing. This is the immuneACCESS table as TCRdb keeps it, with only in-frame sequences that have V and J called. A part of the clones is gone; compared with another copy, unresolved V genes explain less than half, and the rest is unexplained. V, J and clone size are those of that table, while D and trimming were read from the DNA. This sample is represented by 95,000 to 110,000 clones; 77% of them were singletons. 3.5% to 5% of the sample lies in the top ten.

In total, approximately 700 healthy bone marrow donors made up the cohort. All cohort members were sampled while nominally healthy, although unrecorded immune exposures were likely present. The donor was CMV seronegative and was included in the group of 352 seronegative cohort members. A peripheral blood sample was provided by each donor, and peripheral blood mononuclear cells were used for TCR beta sequencing. Genomic DNA extraction from the blood cell samples was performed with the Qiagen DNeasy Blood Extraction Kit. The sequence came from a male donor in good health and CMV-seronegative. The sequencing input was PBMCs.

This receptor carries the CDR3 CASKGAGELYEQYF. The DNA sequence follows: TGTGCCAGTAAGGGGGCAGGGGAACTCTACGAGCAGTACTTC. The chain is made from TRBV19 and TRBJ2-7; TRBD1 matches 7 bases in the middle. CDR1 LNHDA and CDR2 SQIVND were looked up in the germline V gene (reference sequence). V ends up 7 bases short and J 3 bases short, with an unmatched junction base count of 9. From the cysteine through the phenylalanine, the CDR3 covers 14 amino acids. Here the CDR3 DNA is all that survives: 42 bases in frame from base 1.